The T cell receptor (beta chain) under discussion was sequenced for a study of T cells in Graves' hyperthyroidism and ophthalmopathy. Trimming left V 2 bases short and J 0 bases short, with 10 bases between. The CDR3 sequence is 15 residues long. Germline V gives CDR1 SNHLY, CDR2 FYNNEI. The CDR3 regions of TCR beta were amplified from RNA transcripts. The HTBI primer set served for first-round RT-PCR of the TCR CDR3. TCRdb ran MiXCR on the multiplex PCR reads and lists one entry per CDR3 protein. This sample has some 510,000 distinct CDR3 sequences, with around 46% found just once. Sequencing was carried out using peripheral blood or thyroid tissue (not recorded which). The sequence was obtained from a woman aged 18-30 years with Graves' hyperthyroidism. The chain recombines TRBV2 with TRBJ1-1; D not certain. CDR3 sequence reads: CASSEFQVMNTEAFF. CDR3 in DNA: TGTGCCAGCAGTGAATTTCAGGTCATGAACACTGAAGCTTTCTTT.